One T cell receptor beta chain is described in this entry. Its specificity is unknown. The germline gives CDR1 SGHKS, CDR2 YYEKEE (reference sequence). CDR3 length: 15 residues. Trimming stripped 2 bases from V and 3 bases from J, with 14 bases between. This specimen comes from a study of Ad26.COV2.S vaccination and SARS-CoV-2 variants. For the study at large: Of the COV1001 trial arms, the Ad26.COV2.S arm included the donor. Dosing was one shot or two shots 56 days apart. Points from the study as a whole: The placebo group had lower spike-specific TCR breadth than the vaccine recipients did. Reported post-vaccination CD8+ and CD4+ T cell responses to spike showed substantial breadth.

This sample's treatment: roughly 19 received Ad26.COV2.S at low or high dose, single or two shots; a few received placebo; per-sample allocation not given. Vaccine and placebo recipients were sampled on day 63 after the first injection. Data came from immunoSEQ multiplex PCR; TCRdb stores just in-frame clones and leaves some out. Among around 300,000 clones listed, 90% were seen once. The chain carries TRBV5-5 and TRBJ1-2; no clear D. This TCR came from a person between 18 and 60 years old who received the Ad26.COV2.S COVID-19 vaccine or a placebo. The sample consisted of peripheral blood, taken in a trial of Ad26.COV2.S vaccine versus placebo. CDR3 region: CASSFNVFRDYGYTF. In DNA form, the CDR3 reads TGTGCCAGCAGCTTCAACGTTTTTAGGGACTATGGCTACACCTTC.